Detailed here is one TCR beta chain. Using immunoSEQ multiplex PCR, the repertoire was profiled, and TCRdb retains in-frame clones only, with some absent. The sample yields 7,000 to 8,500 clones, about 80% seen once. This specimen belongs to a study of PD-1 and CTLA-4 blockade in melanoma. Germline trimming cut 8 bases from V and 1 base from J; bases unmatched to any gene: 1. Germline CDR1 is WNHNN and CDR2 is SYGVQD (reference sequence). This CDR3 has 13 amino acids. The origin of this receptor is a human donor with melanoma. Sequencing was performed on CD8+ T cells from peripheral blood, taken before anti-PD-1 treatment. The chain is built from TRBV10-1 and TRBJ2-2; 7 bases match TRBD2. CDR3 protein: CASLAVNTGELFF. The DNA for the CDR3 is TGCGCCAGCCTAGCGGTGAACACCGGGGAGCTGTTTTTT.